This record looks at one T cell receptor (beta chain) sequence and its context. What it binds is unknown. The method was immunoSEQ multiplex PCR; TCRdb's version includes in-frame clones alone and lacks a portion of them. The sample records about 94,000 clones, roughly 85% being singletons. This sample was included in a study of radiotherapy plus CTLA-4 blockade in lung cancer. The wider study: Across the patients, objective responses occurred in 18%, and disease control in 31%. Notes on the study in general: The authors reported that early blood T cell clone dynamics, with interferon-beta, best predicted response.

Ipilimumab-mediated CTLA-4 blockade plus focal radiation was given to patients having chemo-refractory metastatic non-small-cell lung cancer. The source of this sequence is a human donor with non-small cell lung cancer that progressed on radiotherapy plus ipilimumab. The sequenced sample was peripheral blood, obtained from a patient treated with radiotherapy plus ipilimumab.

The DNA for the CDR3 is TGTGCTAGTGGTTTGGGGTGGAACACTGAAGCTTTCTTT. Translating it yields CASGLGWNTEAFF. This chain uses TRBV12-5 with TRBJ1-1; the D is unclear. V was clipped by 1 base and J by 1 base, with 4 bases between them. The CDR3 runs 13 residues. Germline CDR1 is LGHNT and CDR2 is FRNRAP. Drawing the rest from reference TRBV12-5 and TRBJ1-1, the complete variable domain is DARVTQTPRHKVTEMGQEVTMRCQPILGHNTVFWYRQTMMQGLELLAYFRNRAPLDDSGMPKDRFSAEMPDATLATLKIQPSEPRDSAVYFCASGLGWNTEAFFGQGTRLTVV.